Below are 12 T cell receptor beta chains sequenced from a single sample in a study of blood T cells in healthy people across ages. The use of a sample-barcoded 5' primer and a J-beta primer mix characterized a second PCR of about 6 to 11 cycles. TCRdb re-derived calls from the 5' RACE reads in MiXCR, one entry per CDR3 protein. This sample has about 780,000 distinct CDR3 sequences, with 20% to 30% found just once. The same specimen was also included in a second study, on T cells of mothers and their children.

The sequencing input was blood. The receptors were sampled from a boy aged 10-17 years in good health.

This clonotype was counted between two and nine times. The chain joins TRBV18 to TRBJ2-3, with a weak D call TRBD1 (6 bases). V was clipped by 1 base and J by 3 bases, with 8 bases between them. Germline CDR1 is KGHSH and CDR2 is LQKENI. There are 14 residues in the CDR3. CDR3 sequence reads: CASSPRTATDTQYF. As DNA, the CDR3 is TGTGCCAGCTCACCACGGACAGCTACAGATACGCAGTATTTT.

On this clonotype itself: One end of the junction varies from germline; a read error may be responsible. The rearrangement joins TRBV28 to TRBJ2-7; TRBD1 might be the D (6 bases). In germline, CDR1 is MDHEN, CDR2 SYDVKM. The CDR3 contains 12 residues. CDR3 loop: CASSLGVQGNDF. CDR3 coding DNA: TGTGCCAGCAGTTTAGGGGTTCAGGGGAACGACTTC. The full variable domain, its missing parts supplied by reference TRBV28 and TRBJ2-7, is DVKVTQSSRYLVKRTGEKVFLECVQDMDHENMFWYRQDPGLGLRLIYFSYDVKMKEKGDIPEGYSVSREKKERFSLILESASTNQTSMYLCASSLGVQGNDFGPGTRLTVT.

The chain recombines TRBV3-1 with TRBJ2-6; D is tentatively TRBD1 or TRBD2 (5 bases each). CDR1 is LGHDT and CDR2 is YNNKEL in the germline V gene (reference sequence). V was cut by 0 bases and J by 17 bases, with 11 bases left in between. This CDR3 comprises 12 residues. The CDR3 DNA sequence: TGTGCCAGCAGCCAAGAAATGAGGGGTTTGACTTTC. Translating gives CASSQEMRGLTF. Based on the CDR3 plus reference TRBV3-1 and TRBJ2-6, the full variable domain is DTAVSQTPKYLVTQMGNDKSIKCEQNLGHDTMYWYKQDSKKFLKIMFSYNNKELIINETVPNRFSPKSPDKAHLNLHINSLELGDSAVYFCASSQEMRGLTFGAGSRLTVL.

This clonotype appeared a few times. The chain uses TRBV6-2 or TRBV6-3 and TRBJ2-1, with 7 bases identical to TRBD2. V was pared by 5 bases and J by 7 bases, with 11 bases of the junction left unmatched. Per the germline V gene, CDR1 is MNHEY and CDR2 is SVGEGT. There are 15 residues in the CDR3. CDR3 DNA sequence: TGTGCCAGCAGTCCCACCATGGGACTATTGAATGAGCAGTTCTTC. This sequence encodes CASSPTMGLLNEQFF.

The V call is TRBV7-9, the J call TRBJ1-2; 9 bases are a match to TRBD1. The germline V gene has CDR1 SEHNR and CDR2 FQNEAQ (reference sequence). Trimming removed 5 bases from V and 5 bases from J; junction bases left unmatched: 6. There are 14 residues in the CDR3. CDR3 DNA sequence: TGTGCCAGCAGCACCCGGGACAGGGTGTATGGCTACACCTTC. This sequence encodes CASSTRDRVYGYTF.

Only a few counts were recorded for this clonotype. The chain has TRBV20-1 and TRBJ2-4; tentatively, D is TRBD1 (6 bases). With 7 bases removed from V and 1 base from J, the gap between germline ends came to 17 bases. The CDR3 spans 15 residues. Germline V gene sequence: CDR1 DFQATT, CDR2 SNEGSKA (reference sequence). CDR3 residues: CSGTTGPEAKNIQYF. CDR3 sequence (DNA): TGCAGTGGAACAACAGGGCCGGAGGCCAAAAACATTCAGTACTTC.

The genes are TRBV7-2 and TRBJ2-5, with D perhaps assigned TRBD1 or TRBD2 (6 bases each). The J call may be in error: the DNA end matches TRBJ2-1 better. From germline, CDR1 is SGHTA and CDR2 FQGNSA. The CDR3 loop spans 15 amino acids. CDR3 loop: CASSSHRVGRFEQFF. The CDR3 DNA reads TGTGCCAGCAGCTCGCACAGGGTGGGGAGGTTTGAGCAGTTCTTC.

The chain recombines TRBV2 with TRBJ2-3; the D call may be TRBD1 or TRBD2 (7 bases each). V shed 6 bases and J shed 0 bases, with 16 bases lying between them. The CDR3 sequence is 16 residues long. Germline CDR1 and CDR2: SNHLY and FYNNEI. The CDR3 bases are TGTGCCAGCAGCAGCAGGGGGGGTTCGAGCACAGATACGCAGTATTTT. Protein product: CASSSRGGSSTDTQYF.

Concerning this clonotype: A much larger clone is a single base away; this may be a read error. This chain links TRBV5-1 with TRBJ2-5; 9 bases are a match to TRBD2. Germline CDR1 reads SGHRS; CDR2 reads YFSETQ. CDR3 length: 14 amino acids. This CDR3 is CASSLTSGQETQHF. The DNA of the CDR3 is TGCGCCAGCAGTTTGACTAGCGGACAAGAGACCCAGCACTTC.

A few counts support this clonotype. The chain joins TRBV9 to TRBJ1-3, with D perhaps matching TRBD1 (5 bases). Trimming took off 7 bases at V and 2 bases at J, with 19 bases between the two ends. The CDR3 runs 16 residues. Germline V CDR1 and CDR2: SGDLS, YYNGEE. CDR3 in amino acids: CASGGRRGSTGNTIYF. CDR3 bases: TGTGCCAGCGGAGGGAGGAGGGGCTCCACTGGAAACACCATATATTTT.

This clonotype was picked up a small number of times. This may be a read error, as it is one base from a much larger clone. This chain connects TRBV6-6 to TRBJ2-5; perhaps TRBD2 as D (6 bases). This CDR3 region has 16 residues. Per germline, CDR1 MNHNY and CDR2 SVGAGI (reference sequence). The CDR3 DNA follows: TGTGCCGGCAGCCCGACTAGTCTACCGATCAGGGAGACCCAGTACTTC. This sequence encodes CAGSPTSLPIRETQYF.

The gene calls are TRBV12-3 or TRBV12-4 and TRBJ1-5; no definite D call. V lost 6 bases, J lost 0 bases, and 3 bases lay in between. The CDR3 runs 12 residues. As DNA, the CDR3 is TGTGCCAGCAGACTTAGCAATCAGCCCCAGCATTTT. It encodes CASRLSNQPQHF.